Below, 17 T cell receptor beta chains from the same sample are listed, as sequenced in a study of T cell repertoires in cytomegalovirus infection. The antigens of these receptors remain unknown. TCRdb re-called the reads with MiXCR, one entry per CDR3 protein. The sample contains about 37,000 distinct CDR3 sequences, about 48% of which appear only once. Sequencing used CD8+ T cells from cultured PBMCs, obtained from culture after CMV antigen stimulation. Receptors were obtained from a human donor in good health (CMV status not recorded). Some clones in this sample may be carry-over from other donors' samples.

This clonotype was seen a few times. This sequence joins TRBV2 and TRBJ2-1, with D possibly TRBD1 on 5 matching bases. Germline assignment: CDR1 SNHLY and CDR2 FYNNEI. The CDR3 loop spans 12 amino acids. The germline V and J ends were trimmed by 6 bases and 8 bases, with 11 bases remaining between them. CDR3 nucleotide sequence: TGTGCCAGCAGGTATCAGGGCGATGAGCAGTTCTTC. The encoded protein is CASRYQGDEQFF.

This clonotype was seen a handful of times. V usage is TRBV19 and J usage is TRBJ2-6; D tentatively fits TRBD1 or TRBD2 (5 bases each). CDR3 length: 15 amino acids. Germline CDR1 reads LNHDA; CDR2 reads SQIVND (reference sequence). V lost 5 bases to trimming and J lost 0 bases, with 8 bases between them. In DNA, the CDR3 is TGTGCCAGTAGTCGGGACGCCTCTGGGGCCAACGTCCTGACTTTC. Its protein is CASSRDASGANVLTF.

This rearrangement joins TRBV7-2 to TRBJ2-1, with 9 bases fitting TRBD2. The CDR3 is 15 amino acids. Losses at the gene ends were 1 base for V and 4 bases for J; bases not matched to a gene: 2. Germline V gene data show CDR1 as SGHTA and CDR2 as FQGNSA. The CDR3 DNA is TGTGCCAGCAGCTTAGGACTAGCGGATTACAATGAGCAGTTCTTC. This codes for CASSLGLADYNEQFF.

The gene calls are TRBV5-1 and TRBJ2-3; D unresolved. In germline, CDR1 is SGHRS, CDR2 YFSETQ. V lost 3 bases and J 0 bases, leaving 5 bases between the germline ends. The CDR3 totals 13 residues. The CDR3 region is CASSWGSTDTQYF. Written as DNA, the CDR3 is TGCGCCAGCAGCTGGGGTAGCACAGATACGCAGTATTTT.

This chain joins TRBV7-9 and TRBJ2-5; 10 bases are shared with TRBD2. J lost 2 bases, V lost 4 bases, and 4 bases had no gene match. This CDR3 has 15 amino acids. The germline V gene encodes CDR1 SEHNR and CDR2 FQNEAQ (reference sequence). CDR3 loop: CASSYPLAGQETQYF. In DNA, the CDR3 is TGTGCCAGCAGCTACCCACTAGCGGGACAAGAGACCCAGTACTTC.

The chain couples TRBV7-2 to TRBJ2-5; 15 bases are shared with TRBD2. Germline V gene lookup returns CDR1 SGHTA and CDR2 FQGNSA. The CDR3 is made up of 18 amino acids. V trimming: 5 bases; J trimming: 4 bases; junction bases outside the gene matches: 11. The DNA of the CDR3 is TGTGCCAGCAGCAAAGGGACTAGCGGGAGGAGGCTGGGAGAGACCCAGTACTTC. Translation: CASSKGTSGRRLGETQYF.

This chain joins TRBV29-1 and TRBJ2-2; 8 bases match TRBD1. J was trimmed by 5 bases and V by 2 bases; bases with no gene match: 4. Germline lookup yields CDR1 SQVTM and CDR2 ANQGSEA. The CDR3 loop spans 14 amino acids. The CDR3 sequence: CSVETGGQTGELFF. The CDR3 DNA is TGCAGCGTTGAAACAGGGGGGCAAACCGGGGAGCTGTTTTTT.

This clonotype occurred a few times. V usage is TRBV7-3 and J usage is TRBJ1-1, with unresolved D. This CDR3 has 16 amino acids. Germline values: CDR1 SGHTA, CDR2 FQGTGA. V lost 1 base, J lost 1 base, and 13 bases lay in between. The CDR3 loop reads CASSLSPMDRNTEAFF. CDR3 coding DNA: TGTGCCAGCAGCTTAAGCCCTATGGATCGGAACACTGAAGCTTTCTTT.

The table lists this clonotype with a few counts. The gene calls are TRBV7-2 and TRBJ2-3; D unclear. V lost 4 bases, J lost 0 bases, and 2 bases lay in between. The CDR3 consists of 12 residues. Germline-derived CDR1 and CDR2 are SGHTA and FQGNSA. The CDR3 region has the DNA TGTGCCAGCAGCTCTAGCACAGATACGCAGTATTTT. Amino acids: CASSSSTDTQYF.

V and J are TRBV6-1 and TRBJ2-1; D is unresolved. Trimming cost V 7 bases and J 4 bases, with 17 bases left between them. Per the germline V gene, CDR1 is MNHNS and CDR2 is SASEGT. The CDR3 contains 15 residues. Here the CDR3 DNA reads TGTGCCAGCATGGCTACCCCTTTAGGATACAATGAGCAGTTCTTC. It codes for CASMATPLGYNEQFF.

V gene TRBV19 combines with J gene TRBJ1-1; 7 positions agree with TRBD1. V shed 3 bases and J 4 bases; nucleotides not matched to a gene: 5. The CDR3 loop spans 14 amino acids. Germline assignment: CDR1 LNHDA and CDR2 SQIVND (reference sequence). The CDR3 nucleotides are TGTGCCAGTAGTATGACAGGGTACGGCACTGAAGCTTTCTTT. Protein: CASSMTGYGTEAFF.

The rearrangement links TRBV27 to TRBJ2-1; D is possibly TRBD1 (6 bases). V dropped 6 bases and J dropped 2 bases, with 14 bases sitting between them. The CDR3 covers 15 residues. Germline CDR1 MNHEY, CDR2 SMNVEV (reference sequence). The chain's CDR3 is CASSYTGRTYNEQFF. As DNA, the CDR3 is TGTGCCAGCAGCTACACAGGGAGAACCTACAATGAGCAGTTCTTC.

A few counts support this clonotype. The CDR3, as DNA: TGTGCCAGCAGCTTAGGAGAAAATGAGCAGTTCTTC. It yields the protein CASSLGENEQFF. The chain has TRBV7-2 and TRBJ2-1, with D unresolved. The CDR3 covers 12 residues. Trimming left V 1 base short and J 7 bases short, with 5 bases between. Per germline, CDR1 SGHTA and CDR2 FQGNSA.

This clonotype was picked up one time. The CDR3 sequence is CASSITAERTLSYEQYF. CDR3 bases: TGTGCCAGTAGTATAACAGCTGAACGAACCCTCTCCTACGAGCAGTACTTC. The V gene is TRBV19, the J gene TRBJ2-7; D remains ambiguous. V was trimmed by 2 bases and J by 0 bases, leaving 17 bases between them. Germline V gene sequence: CDR1 LNHDA, CDR2 SQIVND (reference sequence). The CDR3 totals 17 residues.

The chain links TRBV12-5 to TRBJ1-1; the D gene is possibly TRBD1 (6 bases). The germline V gene has CDR1 LGHNT and CDR2 FRNRAP. This CDR3 has 13 amino acids. The ends were cut back, 8 bases at V and 3 bases at J, with 13 bases in the middle. CDR3 residues: CASYRDTYTEAFF. Written as DNA, the CDR3 is TGTGCTAGTTACAGGGACACCTACACTGAAGCTTTCTTT.

This clonotype was counted only a few times. V gene TRBV7-2 combines with J gene TRBJ1-1; maybe TRBD1 (5 bases). V lost 5 bases to trimming and J lost 1 base, with 11 bases between them. The CDR3 runs 14 residues. Germline lookup yields CDR1 SGHTA and CDR2 FQGNSA. Here the CDR3 reads CASSEGTGNTEAFF. CDR3 nucleotide sequence: TGTGCCAGCAGCGAAGGGACGGGGAACACTGAAGCTTTCTTT.

V is TRBV5-6 and J is TRBJ2-3; D not certain. This CDR3 has 15 residues. Per the germline V gene, CDR1 is SGHDT and CDR2 is YYEEEE. V gave up 5 bases and J gave up 0 bases, with 13 bases separating them. CDR3 sequence: CASRYRLTSTDTQYF. The DNA for the CDR3 is TGTGCCAGCAGATATAGATTAACTAGCACAGATACGCAGTATTTT.